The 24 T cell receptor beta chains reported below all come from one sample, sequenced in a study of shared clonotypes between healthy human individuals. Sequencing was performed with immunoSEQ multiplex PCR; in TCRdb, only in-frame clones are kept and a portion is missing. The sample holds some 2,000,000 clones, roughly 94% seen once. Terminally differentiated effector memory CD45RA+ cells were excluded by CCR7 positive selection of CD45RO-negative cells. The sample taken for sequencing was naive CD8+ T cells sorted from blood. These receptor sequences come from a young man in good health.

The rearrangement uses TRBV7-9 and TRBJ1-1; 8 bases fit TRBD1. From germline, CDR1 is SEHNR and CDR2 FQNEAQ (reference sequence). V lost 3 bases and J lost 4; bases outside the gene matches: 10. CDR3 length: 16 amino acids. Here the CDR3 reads CASSFPGQGRVTEAFF. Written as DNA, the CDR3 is TGTGCCAGCAGCTTCCCCGGACAGGGAAGAGTCACTGAAGCTTTCTTT. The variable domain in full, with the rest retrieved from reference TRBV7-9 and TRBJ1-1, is DTGVSQNPRHKITKRGQNVTFRCDPISEHNRLYWYRQTLGQGPEFLTYFQNEAQLEKSRLLSDRFSAERPKGSFSTLEIQRTEQGDSAMYLCASSFPGQGRVTEAFFGQGTRLTVV.

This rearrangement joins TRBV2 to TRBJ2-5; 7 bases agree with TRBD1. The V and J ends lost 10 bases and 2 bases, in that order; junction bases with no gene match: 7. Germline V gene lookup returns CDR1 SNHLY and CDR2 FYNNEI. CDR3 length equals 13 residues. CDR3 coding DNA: TGTGCCATCCAACGGGACAGTCAAGAGACCCAGTACTTC. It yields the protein CAIQRDSQETQYF.

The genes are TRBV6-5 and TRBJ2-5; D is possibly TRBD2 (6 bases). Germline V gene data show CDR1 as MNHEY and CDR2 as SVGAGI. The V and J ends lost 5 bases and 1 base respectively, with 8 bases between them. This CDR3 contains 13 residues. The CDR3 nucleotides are TGTGCCAGCAGTCCCGGGAGCCAAGAGACCCAGTACTTC. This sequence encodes CASSPGSQETQYF.

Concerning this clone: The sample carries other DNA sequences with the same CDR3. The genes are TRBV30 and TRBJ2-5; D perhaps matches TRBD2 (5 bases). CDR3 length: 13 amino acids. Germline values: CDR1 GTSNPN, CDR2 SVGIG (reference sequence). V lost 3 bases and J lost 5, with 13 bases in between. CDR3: CAWSVLVGETQYF. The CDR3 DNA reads TGTGCCTGGAGCGTACTAGTCGGCGAGACCCAGTACTTC.

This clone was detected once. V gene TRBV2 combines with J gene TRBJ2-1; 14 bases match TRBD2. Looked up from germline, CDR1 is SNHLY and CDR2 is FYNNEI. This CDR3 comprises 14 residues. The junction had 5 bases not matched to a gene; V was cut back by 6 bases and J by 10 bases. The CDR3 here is CASRAGLAGAEQFF. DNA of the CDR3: TGTGCCAGCAGAGCGGGACTAGCGGGGGCGGAGCAGTTCTTC.

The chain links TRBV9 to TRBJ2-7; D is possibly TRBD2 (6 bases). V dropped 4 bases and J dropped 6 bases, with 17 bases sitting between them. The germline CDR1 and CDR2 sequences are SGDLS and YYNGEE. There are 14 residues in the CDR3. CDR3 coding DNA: TGTGCCAGCAGCCAGGGCGGGGAGTACCTCGAGCAGTACTTC. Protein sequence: CASSQGGEYLEQYF.

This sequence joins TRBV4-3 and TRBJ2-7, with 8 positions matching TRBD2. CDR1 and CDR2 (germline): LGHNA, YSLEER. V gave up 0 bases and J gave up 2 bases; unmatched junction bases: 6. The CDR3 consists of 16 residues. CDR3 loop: CASSQDDGREAYEQYF. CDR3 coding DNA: TGCGCCAGCAGCCAAGATGACGGGAGGGAGGCCTACGAGCAGTACTTC.

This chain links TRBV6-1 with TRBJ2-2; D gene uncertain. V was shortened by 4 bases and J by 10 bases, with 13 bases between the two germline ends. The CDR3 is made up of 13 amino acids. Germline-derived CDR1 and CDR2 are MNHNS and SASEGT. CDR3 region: CASSGQPVAELFF. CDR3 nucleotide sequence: TGTGCCAGCAGTGGGCAACCGGTGGCGGAGCTGTTTTTT.

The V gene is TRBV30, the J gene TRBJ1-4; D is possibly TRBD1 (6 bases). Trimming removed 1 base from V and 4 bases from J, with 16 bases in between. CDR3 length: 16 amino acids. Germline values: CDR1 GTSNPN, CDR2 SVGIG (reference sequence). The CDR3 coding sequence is TGTGCCTGGAGTGATTCCCCGACAGGCTATAATGAAAAACTGTTTTTT. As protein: CAWSDSPTGYNEKLFF.

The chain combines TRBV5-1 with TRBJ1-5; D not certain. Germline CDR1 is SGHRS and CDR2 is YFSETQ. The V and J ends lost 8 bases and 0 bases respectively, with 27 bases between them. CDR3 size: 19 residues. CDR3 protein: CARGPLKVFQQYSNQPQHF. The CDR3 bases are TGCGCCAGAGGACCCTTAAAAGTTTTCCAGCAGTATAGCAATCAGCCCCAGCATTTT.

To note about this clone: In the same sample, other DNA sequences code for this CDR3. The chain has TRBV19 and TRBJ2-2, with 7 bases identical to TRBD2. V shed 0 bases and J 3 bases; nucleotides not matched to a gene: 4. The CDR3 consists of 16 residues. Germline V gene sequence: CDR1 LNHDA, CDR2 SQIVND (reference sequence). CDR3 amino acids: CASSIDREGDTGELFF. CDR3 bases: TGTGCCAGTAGTATAGACAGGGAGGGCGACACCGGGGAGCTGTTTTTT.

CDR3 bases: TGTGCCAGCAGCTTATCTAGCGGAGGATACGAGCAGTACTTC. Translation gives CASSLSSGGYEQYF. The chain uses TRBV11-2 and TRBJ2-7; 7 bases map to TRBD2. There are 14 residues in the CDR3. Germline V lookup: CDR1 SGHAT, CDR2 FQNNGV. V was clipped by 2 bases and J by 4 bases; unmatched bases: 5.

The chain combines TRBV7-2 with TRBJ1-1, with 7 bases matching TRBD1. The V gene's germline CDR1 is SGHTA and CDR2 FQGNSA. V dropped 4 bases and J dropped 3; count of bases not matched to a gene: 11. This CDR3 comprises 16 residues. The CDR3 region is CASSSEGAAWYTEAFF. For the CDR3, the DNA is TGTGCCAGCAGCTCCGAGGGGGCAGCTTGGTACACTGAAGCTTTCTTT.

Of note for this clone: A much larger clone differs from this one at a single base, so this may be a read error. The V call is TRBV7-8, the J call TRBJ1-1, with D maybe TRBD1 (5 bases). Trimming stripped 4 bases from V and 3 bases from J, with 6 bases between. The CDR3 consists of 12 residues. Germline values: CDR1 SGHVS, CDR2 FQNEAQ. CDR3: CASSWGDTEAFF. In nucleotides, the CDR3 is TGTGCCAGCAGCTGGGGGGACACTGAAGCTTTCTTT. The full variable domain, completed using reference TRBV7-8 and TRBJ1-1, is GAGVSQSPRYKVAKRGQDVALRCDPISGHVSLFWYQQALGQGPEFLTYFQNEAQLDKSGLPSDRFFAERPEGSVSTLKIQRTQQEDSAVYLCASSWGDTEAFFGQGTRLTVV.

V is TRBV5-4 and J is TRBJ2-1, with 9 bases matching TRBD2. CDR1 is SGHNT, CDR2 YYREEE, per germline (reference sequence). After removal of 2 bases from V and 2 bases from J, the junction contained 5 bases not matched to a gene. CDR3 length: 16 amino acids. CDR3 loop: CASSFQGGRAYNEQFF. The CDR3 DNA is TGTGCCAGCAGCTTTCAGGGCGGGAGGGCCTACAATGAGCAGTTCTTC. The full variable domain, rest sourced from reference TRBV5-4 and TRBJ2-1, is ETGVTQSPTHLIKTRGQQVTLRCSSQSGHNTVSWYQQALGQGPQFIFQYYREEENGRGNFPPRFSGLQFPNYSSELNVNALELDDSALYLCASSFQGGRAYNEQFFGPGTRLTVL.

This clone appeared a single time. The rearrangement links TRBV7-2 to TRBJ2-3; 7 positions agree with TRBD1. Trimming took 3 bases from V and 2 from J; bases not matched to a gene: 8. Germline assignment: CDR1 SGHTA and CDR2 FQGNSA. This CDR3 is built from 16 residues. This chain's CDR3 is CASSFTGTDYTDTQYF. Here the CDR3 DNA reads TGTGCCAGCAGCTTCACCGGGACAGACTACACAGATACGCAGTATTTT.

The CDR3 sequence: CAISEWGTDTQYF. The CDR3 coding sequence is TGTGCCATCAGTGAGTGGGGAACAGATACGCAGTATTTT. The chain uses TRBV10-3 and TRBJ2-3; D gene unclear. Trimming took 1 base from V and 3 from J, leaving 5 bases between them. This CDR3 is 13 amino acids long. Germline CDR1 is ENHRY and CDR2 is SYGVKD.

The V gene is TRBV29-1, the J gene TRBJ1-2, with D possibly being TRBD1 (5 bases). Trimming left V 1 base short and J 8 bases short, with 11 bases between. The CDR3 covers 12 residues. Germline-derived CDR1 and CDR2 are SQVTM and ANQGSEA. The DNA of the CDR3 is TGCAGCGTTGAAGGACAGTCTATCGGCTACACCTTC. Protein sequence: CSVEGQSIGYTF.

The chain's CDR3 is CASSPLVGEQFF. The CDR3 DNA sequence: TGTGCCAGCAGTCCATTAGTTGGTGAGCAGTTCTTC. The chain employs TRBV6-6 and TRBJ2-1; D is undetermined. In germline, CDR1 is MNHNY, CDR2 SVGAGI (reference sequence). The CDR3 is made up of 12 amino acids. V was shortened by 5 bases and J by 9 bases, with 11 bases between the two germline ends.

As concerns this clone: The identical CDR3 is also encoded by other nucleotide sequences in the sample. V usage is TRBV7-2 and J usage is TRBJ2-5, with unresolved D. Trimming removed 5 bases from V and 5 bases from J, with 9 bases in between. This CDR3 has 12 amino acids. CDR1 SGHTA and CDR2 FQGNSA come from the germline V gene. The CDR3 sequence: CASSPPGETQYF. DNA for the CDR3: TGTGCCAGCAGCCCCCCCGGGGAGACCCAGTACTTC.

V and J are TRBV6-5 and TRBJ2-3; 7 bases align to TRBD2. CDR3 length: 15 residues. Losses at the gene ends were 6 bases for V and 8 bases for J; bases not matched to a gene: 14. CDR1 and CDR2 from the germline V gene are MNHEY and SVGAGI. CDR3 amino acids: CASSLANGPGGTQYF. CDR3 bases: TGTGCCAGCAGCCTCGCTAACGGGCCGGGGGGTACGCAGTATTTT.

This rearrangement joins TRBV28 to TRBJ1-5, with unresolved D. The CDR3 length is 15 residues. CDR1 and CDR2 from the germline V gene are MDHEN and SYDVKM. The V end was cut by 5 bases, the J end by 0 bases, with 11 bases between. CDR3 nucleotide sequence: TGTGCCAGCAGTATAAACGTTCATAGCAATCAGCCCCAGCATTTT. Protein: CASSINVHSNQPQHF.

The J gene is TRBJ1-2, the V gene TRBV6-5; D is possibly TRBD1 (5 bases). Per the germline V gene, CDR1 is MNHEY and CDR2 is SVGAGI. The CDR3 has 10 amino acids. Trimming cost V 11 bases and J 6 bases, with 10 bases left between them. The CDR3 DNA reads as TGTGCCTTCCGGGGCCATGGCTACACCTTC. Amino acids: CAFRGHGYTF.

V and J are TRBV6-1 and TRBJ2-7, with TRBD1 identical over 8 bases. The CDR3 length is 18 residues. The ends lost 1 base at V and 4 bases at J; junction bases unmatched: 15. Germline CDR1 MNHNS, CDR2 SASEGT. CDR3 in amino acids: CASSEGTGTDSWLYEQYF. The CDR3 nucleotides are TGTGCCAGCAGTGAAGGGACAGGGACGGACTCTTGGTTATACGAGCAGTACTTC.